This is a list of T cell receptor beta chains from one sample in a study of identical twins. TCRdb reprocessed the 5' RACE reads via MiXCR and lists one record per CDR3 protein. This sample has fewer than 550,000 distinct CDR3 sequences, with about 16% found just once. The data were also submitted as part of a second study, on yellow fever vaccine responses in identical twins.

Sequenced sample: CD4+ T cells sorted from blood. These receptors were obtained from a woman under 30 in good health. Both conserved end residues are part of each CDR3. The D gene is left open where the match is weak. Rows give clone size only sometimes, using once, few, many, or a class for an expanded clone.

J,size,D,V,DNA,CDR3
TRBJ2-7,few,.,TRBV25-1,TGTGCCAGCAGTGAGCCAGGAATGAGAGAGCAGTACTTC,CASSEPGMREQYF
TRBJ2-1,few,TRBD2,TRBV20-1,TGCAGTGCTGCGGGACTAGCGGGAGGTGAGCAGTTCTTC,CSAAGLAGGEQFF
TRBJ2-2,.,TRBD2,TRBV12-3/TRBV12-4,TGTGCCAGCAGTTTCGGCCGACTAGCGGGAGGTTATAACACCGGGGAGCTGTTTTTT,CASSFGRLAGGYNTGELFF
TRBJ2-1,few,TRBD2,TRBV4-1,TGCGCCAGCAGCCATCCGGGACTAGCGGGGGACAATGAGCAGTTCTTC,CASSHPGLAGDNEQFF
TRBJ2-2,many,TRBD2,TRBV24-1,TGTGCCACCAGTGATTTGTTAACTAGCGGGAGTGGGGAGCTGTTTTTT,CATSDLLTSGSGELFF
TRBJ2-1,.,.,TRBV7-9,TGTGCCAGCAGCTTTTTAGGGTATAATGAGCAGTTCTTC,CASSFLGYNEQFF
TRBJ1-2,few,.,TRBV6-1,TGTGCCAGCAGTGAAATTAGTGCTAACTATGGCTACACCTTC,CASSEISANYGYTF
TRBJ2-3,few,.,TRBV20-1,TGCAGTGCAACCCTAGATGGTAGCACAGATACGCAGTATTTT,CSATLDGSTDTQYF
TRBJ2-3,few,.,TRBV2,TGTGCCAGCAGAGAATGGAGCACAGATACGCAGTATTTT,CASREWSTDTQYF
TRBJ2-3,few,.,TRBV5-1,TGCGCCAGCAGCCAGAGTACGGTCCCGAGGACAGATACGCAGTATTTT,CASSQSTVPRTDTQYF
TRBJ2-5,.,.,TRBV11-3,TGTGCCAGCAGCCCGACCGGGATCCAAGAGACCCAGTACTTC,CASSPTGIQETQYF
TRBJ2-2,.,TRBD2,TRBV4-1,TGCGCCAGCAGGGGATCAGCGGGGGCCGGGACCGGGGAGCTGTTTTTT,CASRGSAGAGTGELFF
TRBJ2-1,.,TRBD2,TRBV11-2,TGTGCCAGCAGCTACCTATCCGGGAGGTCCTACAATGAGCAGTTCTTC,CASSYLSGRSYNEQFF
TRBJ2-3,few,.,TRBV20-1,TGCAGTGCTAGAGCCCGGGGACGAATAAGGGACCGTACGACCACAGATACGCAGTATTTT,CSARARGRIRDRTTTDTQYF
TRBJ1-1,.,.,TRBV6-5,TGTGCCAGCAGTTACTGGGGGGGCACTGAAGCTTTCTTT,CASSYWGGTEAFF
TRBJ2-1,.,.,TRBV11-2,TGTGCCAGCAGCTTACGCGCGGATGAGCAGTTCTTC,CASSLRADEQFF
TRBJ2-5,.,.,TRBV20-1,TGCAGTGCTTCCCAGGCGGAGACCCAGTACTTC,CSASQAETQYF
TRBJ2-1,once,.,TRBV5-5,TGTGCCAGCAGCTTGGAAGTTCCGAGCTCCTACAATGAGCAGTTCTTC,CASSLEVPSSYNEQFF
TRBJ2-7,few,.,TRBV19,TGTGCCAGTAGTATAAAGGGATTAGGATTCTACGAGCAGTACTTC,CASSIKGLGFYEQYF
TRBJ2-1,few,TRBD1,TRBV7-9,TGTGCCAGCAGCTATCCGACAGGGGGCGCCTACAATGAGCAGTTCTTC,CASSYPTGGAYNEQFF
TRBJ2-3,once,.,TRBV18,TGTGCCAGCTCAACCATTAGGGGGAGCACAGATACGCAGTATTTT,CASSTIRGSTDTQYF
TRBJ1-1,many,.,TRBV7-8,TGTGCCAGCACCCTCCCCGCGGGACGAATGAACACTGAAGCTTTCTTT,CASTLPAGRMNTEAFF
TRBJ2-5,.,.,TRBV11-1,TGTGCCAGCAGCTTAGCGCCCCAGGACAGCCAAGAGACCCAGTACTTC,CASSLAPQDSQETQYF
TRBJ1-3,many,.,TRBV11-2,TGTGCCAGCAGCTTCGTAAAAGGAAACACCATATATTTT,CASSFVKGNTIYF
TRBJ2-3,.,.,TRBV25-1,TGTGCCAGCAGTGGTGGGGGGAGTGGCACAGATACGCAGTATTTT,CASSGGGSGTDTQYF
TRBJ2-3,.,.,TRBV15,TGTGCCACCAGACTTATGGGGTTTCAAGATACGCAGTATTTT,CATRLMGFQDTQYF
TRBJ1-1,few,TRBD1,TRBV20-1,TGCAGTGGGCAAGGGGGCGCAGCACAAGCTTTCTTT,CSGQGGAAQAFF
TRBJ2-7,few,TRBD1,TRBV5-6,TGTGCCAGCAGCTACCGGGACAGTCCCTACGAGCAGTACTTC,CASSYRDSPYEQYF
TRBJ2-1,few,TRBD2,TRBV7-9,TGTGCCAGGGCTAGCGGGGGCTCGGAGCAGTTCTTC,CARASGGSEQFF
TRBJ2-1,.,TRBD2,TRBV24-1,TGTGCCACCAGTGATTCGACTAGCGGGAGGGCCTTGGGGCAGTTCTTC,CATSDSTSGRALGQFF
TRBJ1-2,many,TRBD1,TRBV12-3/TRBV12-4,TGTGCCAGCAGTTCCGGACAGGTCTCGGGTGGCTACACCTTC,CASSSGQVSGGYTF
TRBJ2-5,.,.,TRBV6-1,TGTGCCAGCAGAAGCGCCATGGGGGCTCCCCAAGAGACCCAGTACTTC,CASRSAMGAPQETQYF
TRBJ2-5,few,.,TRBV7-9,TGTGCCAGCAGCTTAGCCGGTTCGGGGCCCGGGGAGACCCAGTACTTC,CASSLAGSGPGETQYF
TRBJ2-1,.,.,TRBV7-9,TGTGCCAGCAGCTCATCACCCACGAGCAATGAGCAGTTCTTC,CASSSSPTSNEQFF
TRBJ2-3,.,TRBD2,TRBV2,TGTGCCAGCAGGCTTCTAGCGGGGGGGACAGATACGCAGTATTTT,CASRLLAGGTDTQYF
TRBJ2-2,few,TRBD2,TRBV7-3,TGTGCCAGCAGCCTCAACCCGACTAGCGTTGGGGTCAGCACCGGGGAGCTGTTTTTT,CASSLNPTSVGVSTGELFF
TRBJ2-1,few,TRBD1,TRBV7-9,TGTGCCAGCAGCAAAGACAGGGCAGAGCAGTTCTTC,CASSKDRAEQFF
TRBJ2-6,few,TRBD2,TRBV5-1,TGCGCCAGCAGCTTGGGCTTCGCTAGCGGGAGCCCTGGGGCCAACGTCCTGACTTTC,CASSLGFASGSPGANVLTF
TRBJ1-2,.,TRBD1,TRBV7-2,TGTGCCAGCAGCCCCGGACAGGGGATGGTTGGCTACACCTTC,CASSPGQGMVGYTF
TRBJ1-6,.,.,TRBV5-1,TGCGCCAGCAGCTTGTCGACAGGCCGAGATTCACCCCTCCACTTT,CASSLSTGRDSPLHF
TRBJ2-2,.,.,TRBV10-3,TGTGCCATCAGTGACTTCGACAGAAACACCGGGGAGCTGTTTTTT,CAISDFDRNTGELFF
TRBJ2-7,.,TRBD2,TRBV5-6,TGTGCCAGCAGCGGATTACTAGCGGGAGAATACGAGCAGTACTTC,CASSGLLAGEYEQYF
TRBJ2-3,once,.,TRBV18,TGTGCCAGCTCACCACGACTAGAGGATACGCAGTATTTT,CASSPRLEDTQYF
TRBJ2-5,few,.,TRBV5-1,TGCGCCAGCAGCACCCGGGACCAAGAGACCCAGTACTTC,CASSTRDQETQYF
TRBJ1-2,few,.,TRBV12-3/TRBV12-4,TGTGCCAGTAGTTTAGCCATCAACTATGGCTACACCTTC,CASSLAINYGYTF
TRBJ2-1,few,TRBD2,TRBV12-3/TRBV12-4,TGTGCCAGCAGCTGGACTAGCATCTCCTACAATGAGCAGTTCTTC,CASSWTSISYNEQFF
TRBJ2-1,few,TRBD2,TRBV7-8,TGTGCCAGCAGCTCCTCTATAGCGGGGGCTGGGAACTACAATGAGCAGTTCTTC,CASSSSIAGAGNYNEQFF
TRBJ2-1,few,.,TRBV27,TGTGCCAGCAGTTTATCGTATATGCAGGGTTTTGAGCAGTTCTTC,CASSLSYMQGFEQFF
TRBJ1-2,.,.,TRBV12-3/TRBV12-4,TGTGCCAGCAGTTTAGCGCCCCAGGGGAGGCAGGACTATGGCTACACCTTC,CASSLAPQGRQDYGYTF
TRBJ2-1,few,TRBD1,TRBV12-3/TRBV12-4,TGTGCCAGCAGTGGACAGGGGGGCCACAATGAGCAGTTCTTC,CASSGQGGHNEQFF
TRBJ1-6,once,.,TRBV18,TGTGCCAGCTCACCAGTGGACGGAAATTCACCCCTCCACTTT,CASSPVDGNSPLHF